The sequence of this TCR beta chain was determined in a study of T cells in Graves' hyperthyroidism and ophthalmopathy. J gave up 4 bases and V 0 bases, and 3 bases lay outside the gene matches. CDR3 size: 15 residues. Germline values: CDR1 LGHNA, CDR2 YNFKEQ. The CDR3 regions of TCR beta were amplified from RNA transcripts. TCR CDR3 underwent first-round RT-PCR with the HTBI primer set. TCRdb processed the multiplex PCR reads anew with MiXCR; each CDR3 protein has one entry. The sample has about 350,000 distinct CDR3 sequences; about 15% are singletons. V is TRBV4-2 and J is TRBJ1-5; 7 positions match TRBD1. The sequence was obtained from a woman under 40 with Graves' hyperthyroidism. The sample consisted of blood. This CDR3 reads CASSQDGQDNQPQHF. The CDR3 region has the DNA TGTGCCAGCAGCCAAGATGGACAGGATAATCAGCCCCAGCATTTT.